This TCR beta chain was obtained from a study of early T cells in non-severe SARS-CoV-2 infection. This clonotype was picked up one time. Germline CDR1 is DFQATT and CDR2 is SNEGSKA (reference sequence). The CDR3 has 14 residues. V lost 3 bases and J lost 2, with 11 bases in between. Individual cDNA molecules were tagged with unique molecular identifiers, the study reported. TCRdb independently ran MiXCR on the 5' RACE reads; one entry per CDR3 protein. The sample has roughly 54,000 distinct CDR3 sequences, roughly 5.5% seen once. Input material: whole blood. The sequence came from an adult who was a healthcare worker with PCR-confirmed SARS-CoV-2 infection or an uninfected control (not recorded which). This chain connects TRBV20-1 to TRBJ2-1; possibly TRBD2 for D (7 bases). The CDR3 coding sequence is TGCAGTGCTAGTCGGGGGGCCCCCTACAATGAGCAGTTCTTC. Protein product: CSASRGAPYNEQFF.